Each of the 28 T cell receptor beta chains below was sequenced from the same sample in a study of T cells expressing NK-cell markers (TCRdb year 2020). Library preparation was by 5' RACE. Sequencing used an Illumina HiSeq 2000. Reads reprocessed by TCRdb are summarized as one entry per CDR3 protein sequence, and DNA is absent. This specimen's table enumerates 300,000 to 500,000 distinct CDR3 sequences. The ten largest clones represent roughly 10% of the sample. Material: blood T cells: a sorted CD56 or NKG2C T cell subset, CD4+ or CD8+ T cells, or bulk PBMC T cells (not recorded which). Receptors originate from a woman between 45 and 65 years old in good health. Donor details come from another sample of the same person, matched by shared clones.

This chain uses TRBV6-1 with TRBJ2-5; as DNA is missing, the TRBD1 call by TCRdb cannot be tested. The CDR3 contains 14 residues. The germline CDR1 and CDR2 sequences are MNHNS and SASEGT. This chain's CDR3 is CASSNRDRVETQYF.

The chain uses TRBV24-1 and TRBJ2-5; TCRdb returns TRBD1, unconfirmable since there is no DNA. The CDR3 spans 17 residues. CDR1 and CDR2 from the germline V gene are KGHDR and SFDVKD. The chain's CDR3 is CATSDAFRKTGEETQYF.

The chain joins TRBV12-3 or TRBV12-4 to TRBJ2-5; the TCRdb D gene call, TRBD2, has no DNA to confirm it. This CDR3 is 13 amino acids long. The CDR3 spells CASSPRALETQYF.

V gene TRBV15 combines with J gene TRBJ2-3; with no DNA, the TCRdb D assignment of TRBD1 cannot be verified. The CDR3 is 14 amino acids. Looked up from germline, CDR1 is LNHNV and CDR2 is YYDKDF (reference sequence). Here the CDR3 reads CATSRVEAGATQYF.

The V and J genes are TRBV6-5 and TRBJ1-1. CDR3 size: 14 residues. Germline values: CDR1 MNHEY, CDR2 SVGAGI. CDR3 sequence reads: CASSLLHKNTEAFF.

The chain links TRBV15 to TRBJ2-1; TCRdb's assignment of TRBD1 cannot be checked, as there is no DNA. CDR1 is LNHNV, CDR2 YYDKDF, per germline (reference sequence). The CDR3 loop spans 14 amino acids. CDR3: CATSSKRGGNEQFF. Drawing the rest from reference TRBV15 and TRBJ2-1, the complete variable domain is DAMVIQNPRYQVTQFGKPVTLSCSQTLNHNVMYWYQQKSSQAPKLLFHYYDKDFNNEADTPDNFQSRRPNTSFCFLDIRSPGLGDTAMYLCATSSKRGGNEQFFGPGTRLTVL.

This chain's CDR3 is CASSYAPPSGELFF. This sequence joins TRBV6-6 and TRBJ2-2; TCRdb indicates TRBD1, and absent DNA this call remains unverified. This CDR3 has 14 residues. The germline V gene has CDR1 MNHNY and CDR2 SVGAGI (reference sequence).

V and J are TRBV11-2 and TRBJ2-1; TCRdb reports TRBD1, a call that lacks DNA to check it against. The CDR3 covers 15 residues. The germline V gene has CDR1 SGHAT and CDR2 FQNNGV. This CDR3 reads CASSTLTGTSNEQFF.

The rearrangement uses TRBV29-1 and TRBJ2-1; TCRdb names TRBD1, which stays unverified in the absence of DNA. The CDR3 length is 11 residues. Germline loops: CDR1 SQVTM, CDR2 ANQGSEA. Here the CDR3 reads CSGGGYNEQFF.

This chain connects TRBV12-3 or TRBV12-4 to TRBJ2-1; TCRdb indicates TRBD2, and absent DNA this call remains unverified. The CDR3 loop spans 15 amino acids. CDR3 amino acids: CASSVLAGVKNEQFF.

The V call is TRBV11-2, the J call TRBJ2-3; TCRdb names TRBD2, which stays unverified in the absence of DNA. The CDR3 contains 16 residues. Germline assignment: CDR1 SGHAT and CDR2 FQNNGV. The CDR3 is CASSLPTSGRLDTQYF.

V is TRBV25-1 and J is TRBJ2-5; TCRdb indicates TRBD2, and absent DNA this call remains unverified. CDR1 and CDR2 from the germline V gene are MGHDK and SYGVNS. This CDR3 is built from 13 residues. The CDR3 region is CASRRTRQETQYF.

The CDR3 is CSAPVGQGLGGYTF. V is TRBV29-1 and J is TRBJ1-2; TCRdb designates TRBD1, a call that cannot be tested without DNA. Germline values: CDR1 SQVTM, CDR2 ANQGSEA. The CDR3 sequence is 14 residues long.

The chain has TRBV11-2 and TRBJ2-1. This CDR3 contains 13 residues. Germline-derived CDR1 and CDR2 are SGHAT and FQNNGV. CDR3: CASSLNGVNEQFF. The full variable domain, its missing parts supplied by reference TRBV11-2 and TRBJ2-1, is EAGVAQSPRYKIIEKRQSVAFWCNPISGHATLYWYQQILGQGPKLLIQFQNNGVVDDSQLPKDRFSAERLKGVDSTLKIQPAKLEDSAVYLCASSLNGVNEQFFGPGTRLTVL.

The genes are TRBV29-1 and TRBJ2-5; TCRdb selects TRBD1, and the lack of DNA leaves this call unchecked. The germline gives CDR1 SQVTM, CDR2 ANQGSEA. The CDR3 sequence is 12 residues long. CDR3 in amino acids: CSVLGDAETQYF.

This rearrangement joins TRBV27 to TRBJ2-7; TCRdb reports TRBD1, a call that lacks DNA to check it against. CDR3 size: 11 residues. Germline lookup yields CDR1 MNHEY and CDR2 SMNVEV (reference sequence). The CDR3 here is CASTPPWEQYF.

The J gene is TRBJ2-1, the V gene TRBV4-1; TCRdb's D gene call, TRBD2, goes unchecked for lack of DNA. This CDR3 comprises 17 residues. Germline values: CDR1 MGHRA, CDR2 YSYEKL. This chain's CDR3 is CASSQGPLAGGDNEQFF.

The V gene is TRBV28, the J gene TRBJ2-3; the TCRdb call, TRBD2, lacks DNA for checking. The CDR3 covers 18 residues. The germline V gene encodes CDR1 MDHEN and CDR2 SYDVKM. The CDR3 protein is CASTQGLAGSTSTDTQYF. The whole variable domain, filled in from reference TRBV28 and TRBJ2-3, reads DVKVTQSSRYLVKRTGEKVFLECVQDMDHENMFWYRQDPGLGLRLIYFSYDVKMKEKGDIPEGYSVSREKKERFSLILESASTNQTSMYLCASTQGLAGSTSTDTQYFGPGTRLTVL.

The chain combines TRBV6-2 or TRBV6-3 with TRBJ2-1. This CDR3 has 15 residues. CDR1 is MNHEY, CDR2 SVGEGT, per germline. The CDR3 sequence: CASSRTASSYNEQFF.

The CDR3 protein is CASSSEEDIQYF. V is TRBV28 and J is TRBJ2-4; TCRdb proposes TRBD2, but this gene call is untestable without DNA. Per germline, CDR1 MDHEN and CDR2 SYDVKM. This CDR3 spans 12 amino acids.

The rearrangement uses TRBV5-1 and TRBJ1-2; TCRdb reports TRBD1, a call that lacks DNA to check it against. Per germline, CDR1 SGHRS and CDR2 YFSETQ. There are 14 residues in the CDR3. The CDR3 here is CASSLGVPGDGYTF.

This chain links TRBV9 with TRBJ1-1. The CDR3 is 14 amino acids. Germline CDR1 SGDLS, CDR2 YYNGEE. This chain's CDR3 is CASSVVPGNTEAFF.

V is TRBV5-6 and J is TRBJ1-4; the D call from TCRdb, TRBD1, cannot be confirmed without DNA. The CDR3 is 16 residues long. Germline CDR1 and CDR2: SGHDT and YYEEEE. Here the CDR3 reads CASSLYRLGTDEKLFF.

V gene TRBV6-2 or TRBV6-3 combines with J gene TRBJ2-1; the D call of TRBD2 rests on TCRdb alone, since no DNA is present to check it. The CDR3 runs to 16 residues. Germline CDR1 reads MNHEY; CDR2 reads SVGEGT. The CDR3 protein is CASKKIRTNHYNEQFF.

The rearrangement joins TRBV7-9 to TRBJ2-1; the TRBD1 assignment by TCRdb is unverifiable without DNA. Germline V gives CDR1 SEHNR, CDR2 FQNEAQ (reference sequence). The CDR3 is 14 residues long. Here the CDR3 reads CASSSASGSNEQFF. Full variable domain (rest looked up from reference TRBV7-9 and TRBJ2-1): DTGVSQNPRHKITKRGQNVTFRCDPISEHNRLYWYRQTLGQGPEFLTYFQNEAQLEKSRLLSDRFSAERPKGSFSTLEIQRTEQGDSAMYLCASSSASGSNEQFFGPGTRLTVL.

The gene calls are TRBV12-3 or TRBV12-4 and TRBJ1-4. The CDR3 consists of 14 residues. The CDR3 is CASSSREVDEKLFF.

The J gene is TRBJ2-3, the V gene TRBV11-2; the D call from TCRdb, TRBD1, cannot be confirmed without DNA. There are 13 residues in the CDR3. CDR1 and CDR2 (germline): SGHAT, FQNNGV. CDR3 in amino acids: CASSAGPMDTQYF.

The chain joins TRBV19 to TRBJ2-2; TCRdb's D call of TRBD1 is untestable without DNA. The CDR3 sequence is 15 residues long. The V gene's germline CDR1 is LNHDA and CDR2 SQIVND (reference sequence). The CDR3 sequence: CASSMGPPETGELFF.